This TCR beta chain was found in a study of blood T cell repertoires in COVID-19. Looking at the study overall: The samples span acute and convalescent COVID-19 from the United States, Italy and Spain. PBMCs, B-cell-depleted T cells, or T cells provided the cDNA or gDNA that made up the material.

Authors' processing steps: Quantification of nucleated cells was approximated via reference gene primer amplification. Profiled with immunoSEQ multiplex PCR; TCRdb holds only in-frame clones, not every one. V and J calls and clone size are as listed in that table; D and trimming were resolved from the DNA. This table holds about 130,000 clones, roughly 90% found once. The CDR3 is 14 amino acids. V lost 0 bases and J 1 base, leaving 6 bases between the germline ends. From germline, CDR1 is MNHEY and CDR2 SVGAGI. The V gene is TRBV6-5, the J gene TRBJ1-1, with unresolved D. The receptor's source is a man aged 55 to 69 with active or convalescent COVID-19. The material sequenced was peripheral blood. CDR3 DNA sequence: TGTGCCAGCAGTTACTCGACACAGAACACTGAAGCTTTCTTT. It translates to CASSYSTQNTEAFF.